This is a list of T cell receptor beta chains from one sample in a study of vaccination and CD4 T cells after COVID-19. TCRdb itself ran the PCR reads through MiXCR, one entry per CDR3 protein. Of more than 25,000 distinct CDR3 sequences in the sample, 36% were seen once. The antigens of these receptors remain unknown. Sequences were derived from CD4+ T cells from blood, cultured in vitro, sampled about 7 months after SARS-CoV-2 vaccination. These receptor sequences come from a human donor who had recovered from COVID-19. Each CDR3 is given with its conserved first and last residue. The order of the fields is clone size, J gene, D gene, V gene, CDR3 protein, CDR3 DNA. D genes are given only for firm matches. Some rows have no size entry. The others give once, few or many, or a class for an expanded clone.

clone size: NA; J gene: TRBJ1-2; D gene: NA; V gene: TRBV6-2/TRBV6-3; CDR3 protein: CASSYDSNYGYTF; CDR3 DNA: TGTGCCAGCAGTTACGACAGTAACTATGGCTACACCTTC
clone size: NA; J gene: TRBJ1-5; D gene: NA; V gene: TRBV24-1; CDR3 protein: CATSDSSGSNQPQHF; CDR3 DNA: TGTGCCACCAGTGATTCCAGTGGTAGCAATCAGCCCCAGCATTTT
clone size: NA; J gene: TRBJ2-1; D gene: TRBD2; V gene: TRBV6-4; CDR3 protein: CASSEGTSGSHEQFF; CDR3 DNA: TGTGCCAGCAGTGAGGGGACTAGCGGGAGCCATGAGCAGTTCTTC
clone size: NA; J gene: TRBJ2-7; D gene: TRBD2; V gene: TRBV7-8; CDR3 protein: CASSLLRTSGSVFHEQYF; CDR3 DNA: TGTGCCAGCAGCTTACTTCGGACTAGCGGGAGTGTTTTCCACGAGCAGTACTTC
clone size: medium-sized; J gene: TRBJ1-6; D gene: NA; V gene: TRBV20-1; CDR3 protein: CSAPTGTGNSPLHF; CDR3 DNA: TGCAGTGCTCCTACCGGGACTGGTAATTCACCCCTCCACTTT
clone size: few; J gene: TRBJ1-5; D gene: NA; V gene: TRBV6-1; CDR3 protein: CASSKFREADQPQHF; CDR3 DNA: TGTGCCAGCAGCAAATTCAGGGAGGCGGATCAGCCCCAGCATTTT
clone size: NA; J gene: TRBJ2-2; D gene: TRBD2; V gene: TRBV6-1; CDR3 protein: CASSDSGLAGAHGELFF; CDR3 DNA: TGTGCCAGCAGTGATTCGGGACTAGCGGGAGCGCACGGGGAGCTGTTTTTT
clone size: NA; J gene: TRBJ2-2; D gene: NA; V gene: TRBV7-9; CDR3 protein: CASSLVRMGQNTGELFF; CDR3 DNA: TGTGCCAGCAGCTTAGTCCGTATGGGACAGAACACCGGGGAGCTGTTTTTT
clone size: NA; J gene: TRBJ2-1; D gene: NA; V gene: TRBV4-2; CDR3 protein: CASSPGDSSGVYNEQFF; CDR3 DNA: TGTGCCAGCAGCCCTGGGGACTCCTCGGGGGTATACAATGAGCAGTTCTTC
clone size: few; J gene: TRBJ1-1; D gene: NA; V gene: TRBV10-3; CDR3 protein: CAISAGTYSVNTEAFF; CDR3 DNA: TGTGCCATCAGTGCCGGGACTTATAGCGTGAACACTGAAGCTTTCTTT
clone size: medium-sized; J gene: TRBJ1-5; D gene: NA; V gene: TRBV19; CDR3 protein: CASSMETVSNQPQHF; CDR3 DNA: TGTGCCAGTAGTATGGAGACGGTAAGCAATCAGCCCCAGCATTTT
clone size: NA; J gene: TRBJ2-3; D gene: TRBD2; V gene: TRBV10-3; CDR3 protein: CAISEGWEGGTDTQYF; CDR3 DNA: TGTGCCATCAGTGAAGGGTGGGAGGGAGGAACAGATACGCAGTATTTT
clone size: NA; J gene: TRBJ2-3; D gene: NA; V gene: TRBV20-1; CDR3 protein: CNVQTPGRGSDTQYF; CDR3 DNA: TGCAATGTTCAAACCCCGGGTAGGGGATCAGATACGCAGTATTTT
clone size: NA; J gene: TRBJ2-1; D gene: TRBD2; V gene: TRBV6-5; CDR3 protein: CASSTRQGIAGDRRAEQFF; CDR3 DNA: TGTGCCAGCAGTACTCGACAGGGTATAGCGGGAGATAGGCGCGCTGAGCAGTTCTTC
clone size: few; J gene: TRBJ2-5; D gene: NA; V gene: TRBV6-2/TRBV6-3; CDR3 protein: CASSGILAGRYQETQYF; CDR3 DNA: TGTGCCAGCAGTGGGATTCTGGCAGGCCGATACCAAGAGACCCAGTACTTC
clone size: NA; J gene: TRBJ2-1; D gene: TRBD1; V gene: TRBV19; CDR3 protein: CASSQGVVNEQFF; CDR3 DNA: TGTGCCAGTAGTCAGGGGGTGGTGAATGAGCAGTTCTTC
clone size: NA; J gene: TRBJ2-1; D gene: NA; V gene: TRBV7-9; CDR3 protein: CASSLEWAHQPFADEQFF; CDR3 DNA: TGTGCCAGCAGCTTAGAATGGGCCCACCAACCCTTTGCGGATGAGCAGTTCTTC
clone size: NA; J gene: TRBJ1-2; D gene: NA; V gene: TRBV10-3; CDR3 protein: CAISVEGGYTF; CDR3 DNA: TGTGCCATCAGTGTTGAGGGTGGCTACACCTTC
clone size: few; J gene: TRBJ2-3; D gene: NA; V gene: TRBV7-9; CDR3 protein: CASSPRDPVSTDTQYF; CDR3 DNA: TGTGCCAGCAGCCCCCGGGACCCAGTAAGCACAGATACGCAGTATTTT
clone size: few; J gene: TRBJ2-2; D gene: TRBD1; V gene: TRBV7-9; CDR3 protein: CASSQRRDRGLLTGELFF; CDR3 DNA: TGTGCCAGCAGCCAACGGCGGGACAGGGGGCTTTTAACCGGGGAGCTGTTTTTT
clone size: NA; J gene: TRBJ1-6; D gene: NA; V gene: TRBV18; CDR3 protein: CASSPRGDYNSPLHF; CDR3 DNA: TGTGCCAGCTCACCCCGAGGGGACTATAATTCACCCCTCCACTTT
clone size: NA; J gene: TRBJ2-5; D gene: TRBD1; V gene: TRBV7-8; CDR3 protein: CASSHWDRRQKETQYF; CDR3 DNA: TGTGCCAGCAGCCACTGGGACAGGCGACAAAAAGAGACCCAGTACTTC
clone size: few; J gene: TRBJ1-5; D gene: NA; V gene: TRBV25-1; CDR3 protein: CASSGIKRARQPQHF; CDR3 DNA: TGTGCCAGCAGTGGTATAAAAAGGGCGCGACAGCCCCAGCATTTT
clone size: NA; J gene: TRBJ2-5; D gene: TRBD2; V gene: TRBV28; CDR3 protein: CASSDQLAGAVKTQYF; CDR3 DNA: TGTGCCAGCAGTGACCAATTAGCGGGAGCGGTTAAGACCCAGTACTTC
clone size: NA; J gene: TRBJ2-7; D gene: NA; V gene: TRBV7-2; CDR3 protein: CASSLFLGPSYEQYF; CDR3 DNA: TGTGCCAGCAGCTTATTTTTGGGGCCTTCCTACGAGCAGTACTTC
clone size: few; J gene: TRBJ2-7; D gene: NA; V gene: TRBV20-1; CDR3 protein: CSARTAPYEQYF; CDR3 DNA: TGCAGTGCTAGGACCGCCCCCTACGAGCAGTACTTC
clone size: medium-sized; J gene: TRBJ1-2; D gene: NA; V gene: TRBV7-2; CDR3 protein: CASSLVSGANYGYTF; CDR3 DNA: TGTGCCAGCAGCTTAGTCTCGGGGGCGAACTATGGCTACACCTTC
clone size: NA; J gene: TRBJ2-7; D gene: NA; V gene: TRBV6-2/TRBV6-3; CDR3 protein: CASSDYYEQYF; CDR3 DNA: TGTGCCAGCTCGGATTATTACGAGCAGTACTTC
clone size: NA; J gene: TRBJ2-1; D gene: TRBD2; V gene: TRBV20-1; CDR3 protein: CSAASPASGKYNEQFF; CDR3 DNA: TGCAGTGCTGCTTCCCCGGCTAGCGGGAAGTACAATGAGCAGTTCTTC
clone size: medium-sized; J gene: TRBJ1-2; D gene: NA; V gene: TRBV7-6; CDR3 protein: CASSSEGRNYGYTF; CDR3 DNA: TGTGCCAGCAGCTCCGAGGGCCGAAACTATGGCTACACCTTC
clone size: NA; J gene: TRBJ1-2; D gene: NA; V gene: TRBV7-8; CDR3 protein: CASSLNRFTANYGYTF; CDR3 DNA: TGTGCCAGCAGCTTAAACAGGTTCACAGCTAACTATGGCTACACCTTC
clone size: NA; J gene: TRBJ2-1; D gene: NA; V gene: TRBV7-2; CDR3 protein: CASSPPTRNNEQFF; CDR3 DNA: TGTGCCAGCAGTCCCCCGACTCGGAACAATGAGCAGTTCTTC
clone size: few; J gene: TRBJ1-6; D gene: NA; V gene: TRBV6-1; CDR3 protein: CASSLNRDGSPLHF; CDR3 DNA: TGTGCCAGCAGCCTTAACAGGGACGGTTCACCCCTCCACTTT
clone size: once; J gene: TRBJ1-2; D gene: NA; V gene: TRBV18; CDR3 protein: CASSPSFGPNYGYTF; CDR3 DNA: TGTGCCAGCTCACCATCATTCGGACCTAACTATGGCTACACCTTC
clone size: NA; J gene: TRBJ2-7; D gene: TRBD2; V gene: TRBV28; CDR3 protein: CASSLSGGRAYEQYF; CDR3 DNA: TGTGCCAGCAGTTTATCAGGCGGGAGGGCCTACGAGCAGTACTTC
clone size: NA; J gene: TRBJ2-7; D gene: TRBD2; V gene: TRBV11-1; CDR3 protein: CASSPGLAEQYF; CDR3 DNA: TGTGCCAGCAGCCCAGGACTAGCCGAGCAGTACTTC
clone size: few; J gene: TRBJ2-7; D gene: TRBD2; V gene: TRBV4-1; CDR3 protein: CASSPPAGTNYEQYF; CDR3 DNA: TGCGCCAGCAGCCCCCCAGCAGGGACTAACTACGAGCAGTACTTC
clone size: NA; J gene: TRBJ2-1; D gene: TRBD2; V gene: TRBV20-1; CDR3 protein: CSAAALAGSYNEQFF; CDR3 DNA: TGCAGTGCGGCCGCCCTAGCGGGCTCCTACAATGAGCAGTTCTTC
clone size: NA; J gene: TRBJ1-6; D gene: NA; V gene: TRBV30; CDR3 protein: CAWSLGHSYNSPLHF; CDR3 DNA: TGTGCCTGGAGCCTAGGACACTCATATAATTCACCCCTCCACTTT
clone size: NA; J gene: TRBJ2-7; D gene: NA; V gene: TRBV5-1; CDR3 protein: CASSSTAGTYEQYF; CDR3 DNA: TGCGCCAGCAGCTCCACGGCCGGTACCTACGAGCAGTACTTC
clone size: few; J gene: TRBJ2-5; D gene: TRBD2; V gene: TRBV7-9; CDR3 protein: CASSLGQLGLAGTQYF; CDR3 DNA: TGTGCCAGCAGCTTAGGGCAATTGGGACTAGCGGGAACCCAGTACTTC
clone size: NA; J gene: TRBJ1-6; D gene: NA; V gene: TRBV5-4; CDR3 protein: CASSPRGNGYSPLHF; CDR3 DNA: TGTGCCAGCAGCCCACGAGGGAATGGTTATTCACCCCTCCACTTT
clone size: NA; J gene: TRBJ2-7; D gene: TRBD2; V gene: TRBV7-3; CDR3 protein: CASSPTGRGGEYEQYF; CDR3 DNA: TGTGCCAGCAGCCCGACGGGCCGGGGGGGCGAGTACGAGCAGTACTTC
clone size: NA; J gene: TRBJ2-1; D gene: NA; V gene: TRBV18; CDR3 protein: CASSPRAGPARGEQFF; CDR3 DNA: TGTGCCAGCTCACCACGAGCAGGTCCGGCACGGGGTGAGCAGTTCTTC
clone size: NA; J gene: TRBJ2-3; D gene: NA; V gene: TRBV11-3; CDR3 protein: CASGFGSGTDTQYF; CDR3 DNA: TGTGCCAGCGGCTTCGGGTCGGGCACAGATACGCAGTATTTT
clone size: few; J gene: TRBJ2-5; D gene: NA; V gene: TRBV18; CDR3 protein: CASSPQSGDQETQYF; CDR3 DNA: TGTGCCAGCTCACCACAGTCGGGGGACCAAGAGACCCAGTACTTC
clone size: few; J gene: TRBJ1-5; D gene: NA; V gene: TRBV6-2/TRBV6-3; CDR3 protein: CASRAGGASHQPQHF; CDR3 DNA: TGTGCCAGCAGGGCCGGGGGGGCGAGTCATCAGCCCCAGCATTTT
clone size: few; J gene: TRBJ2-6; D gene: NA; V gene: TRBV10-1; CDR3 protein: CASSESLPEAGANVLTF; CDR3 DNA: TGCGCCAGCAGTGAGTCGTTGCCAGAGGCTGGGGCCAACGTCCTGACTTTC
clone size: NA; J gene: TRBJ1-1; D gene: NA; V gene: TRBV4-2; CDR3 protein: CASSTPLRGATEAFF; CDR3 DNA: TGTGCCAGCAGCACACCGCTCCGGGGGGCCACTGAAGCTTTCTTT
clone size: NA; J gene: TRBJ1-1; D gene: NA; V gene: TRBV7-6; CDR3 protein: CASSRRGGNTEAFF; CDR3 DNA: TGTGCCAGCAGTCGCCGGGGTGGGAACACTGAAGCTTTCTTT
clone size: NA; J gene: TRBJ1-3; D gene: NA; V gene: TRBV7-8; CDR3 protein: CASSPRVTVGNTIYF; CDR3 DNA: TGTGCCAGCAGCCCTAGGGTAACGGTCGGAAACACCATATATTTT
clone size: NA; J gene: TRBJ2-5; D gene: TRBD1; V gene: TRBV2; CDR3 protein: CASSPTGLPGETQYF; CDR3 DNA: TGTGCCAGCAGTCCGACAGGGCTCCCGGGGGAGACCCAGTACTTC